The 11 T cell receptor beta chains reported below all come from one sample, sequenced in a study of T cells in Graves' hyperthyroidism and ophthalmopathy (dated by TCRdb to between 2017 and 2020). Library construction relied on multiplex PCR. The sequencer was an Illumina HiSeq 2000. The TCR beta CDR3 regions were amplified from RNA transcripts. For the first round of RT-PCR on the TCR CDR3, the HTBI primer set was used together with the Qiagen OneStep RT-PCR kit. TCRdb reran the public reads through fastp at Q25 and MiXCR, keeping productive beta chains. Entries are consolidated by CDR3 protein sequence, retaining the most common genes and DNA. The sample has about 360,000 distinct CDR3 sequences on record, about 13% of them singletons. The ten most abundant clones make up about 20% of the sample. The specimen sequenced was blood. The origin of the receptors is a man aged 25 to 40 with Graves' hyperthyroidism that later progressed to Graves' ophthalmopathy.

The genes are TRBV28 and TRBJ2-1, with 11 bases matching TRBD1. Germline V gene data show CDR1 as MDHEN and CDR2 as SYDVKM. With V trimmed by 6 bases and J by 6 bases, 7 bases remained unmatched. The CDR3 is made up of 15 amino acids. CDR3 DNA: TGTGCCAGCAGAACTCCCGGGACAGGGGGCAATGAGCAGTTCTTC. Translated: CASRTPGTGGNEQFF.

This clonotype was observed a few times. J is TRBJ2-7 and V is TRBV6-2 or TRBV6-3, with D perhaps TRBD2 (5 bases). The CDR3 covers 14 residues. V was clipped by 6 bases and J by 6 bases, with 18 bases between them. CDR1 and CDR2 (germline): MNHEY, SVGEGT. CDR3 coding DNA: TGTGCCAGCAGAGACCGGGCATCGGCGGGCGAGCAGTACTTC. Translation gives CASRDRASAGEQYF.

The chain recombines TRBV7-8 with TRBJ2-1; TRBD2 agrees at 7 bases. Germline lookup yields CDR1 SGHVS and CDR2 FQNEAQ. The ends lost 4 bases at V and 8 bases at J; junction bases unmatched: 2. This CDR3 contains 12 residues. For the CDR3, the DNA is TGTGCCAGCAGCTCTAGCGGCTATGAGCAGTTCTTC. Amino acid sequence: CASSSSGYEQFF. The whole variable domain, remainder taken from reference TRBV7-8 and TRBJ2-1, is GAGVSQSPRYKVAKRGQDVALRCDPISGHVSLFWYQQALGQGPEFLTYFQNEAQLDKSGLPSDRFFAERPEGSVSTLKIQRTQQEDSAVYLCASSSSGYEQFFGPGTRLTVL.

This clonotype was observed at least ten times. The chain employs TRBV7-8 and TRBJ2-7; D remains unclear. Looked up from germline, CDR1 is SGHVS and CDR2 is FQNEAQ. The V end lost 3 bases, the J end lost 5 bases, and 17 bases lay between the germline ends. CDR3 length: 15 residues. The CDR3 is CASSFLDPVANEQYF. DNA for the CDR3: TGTGCCAGCAGCTTCCTCGACCCTGTTGCCAACGAGCAGTACTTC. Full variable domain (outside the CDR3, taken from reference TRBV7-8 and TRBJ2-7): GAGVSQSPRYKVAKRGQDVALRCDPISGHVSLFWYQQALGQGPEFLTYFQNEAQLDKSGLPSDRFFAERPEGSVSTLKIQRTQQEDSAVYLCASSFLDPVANEQYFGPGTRLTVT.

The chain uses TRBV3-1 and TRBJ2-7; D is possibly TRBD1 (6 bases). CDR1 is LGHDT and CDR2 is YNNKEL in the germline V gene (reference sequence). The CDR3 length is 15 residues. V lost 4 bases and J lost 1, with 14 bases in between. CDR3 amino acids: CASSRYRVGSYEQYF. The CDR3 DNA reads as TGTGCCAGCAGCCGATACAGGGTTGGTTCCTACGAGCAGTACTTC.

The chain couples TRBV6-1 to TRBJ2-5; 7 bases map to TRBD1. The trim removed 4 bases at V and 4 bases at J, leaving 6 bases unmatched. The CDR3 contains 14 residues. Germline lookup yields CDR1 MNHNS and CDR2 SASEGT. In DNA form, the CDR3 reads TGTGCCAGCAGTGGAAGACAGGGAAGAGAGACCCAGTACTTC. It codes for CASSGRQGRETQYF.

In this sample, this clonotype turned up a few times. The CDR3 protein is CASSEWGTGAGYTF. The DNA for the CDR3 is TGTGCCAGCAGTGAATGGGGGACAGGGGCTGGCTACACCTTC. V and J are TRBV25-1 and TRBJ1-2; 10 bases are a match to TRBD1. The V gene end was trimmed by 1 base and the J gene end by 7 bases; junction bases not matched to a gene: 3. Looked up from germline, CDR1 is MGHDK and CDR2 is SYGVNS. The CDR3 runs to 14 residues.

This clonotype was seen repeatedly, ten times or more. The chain couples TRBV7-2 to TRBJ2-3; 12 bases are a match to TRBD2. Trimming removed 5 bases from V and 1 base from J; junction bases left unmatched: 7. Germline V CDR1 and CDR2: SGHTA, FQGNSA. The CDR3 is 17 amino acids. This CDR3 reads CASSLRASGGGTDTQYF. The CDR3 DNA reads TGTGCCAGCAGCCTAAGGGCTAGCGGGGGGGGCACAGATACGCAGTATTTT. Based on the CDR3 plus reference TRBV7-2 and TRBJ2-3, the full variable domain is GAGVSQSPSNKVTEKGKDVELRCDPISGHTALYWYRQSLGQGLEFLIYFQGNSAPDKSGLPSDRFSAERTGGSVSTLTIQRTQQEDSAVYLCASSLRASGGGTDTQYFGPGTRLTVL.

In its sample, this clonotype was seen a few times. This chain joins TRBV27 and TRBJ2-7; D may be TRBD2 (7 bases). This CDR3 is 14 amino acids long. Germline assignment: CDR1 MNHEY and CDR2 SMNVEV (reference sequence). V was cut by 5 bases and J by 6 bases, with 17 bases left in between. The CDR3 sequence is CASSIGGAGGEQYF. In nucleotides, the CDR3 is TGTGCCAGCAGTATAGGGGGGGCCGGCGGCGAGCAGTACTTC.

This clonotype was counted many times. This sequence joins TRBV11-2 and TRBJ1-5; D may be TRBD1 (6 bases). Trimming shortened V by 5 bases and J by 7 bases, and 12 bases separated the two germline ends. The germline CDR1 and CDR2 sequences are SGHAT and FQNNGV. This CDR3 is 13 amino acids long. The CDR3 nucleotides are TGTGCCAGCAGCGGACAGATGGAGCAGCCCCAGCATTTT. Protein sequence: CASSGQMEQPQHF.

This clonotype was seen many times. The chain has TRBV20-1 and TRBJ1-1; the match to TRBD1 covers 10 bases. V was pared by 7 bases and J by 8 bases, with 10 bases of the junction left unmatched. The CDR3 has 13 residues. CDR1 and CDR2 (germline): DFQATT, SNEGSKA (reference sequence). CDR3 sequence reads: CSVKDRGRIEAFF. Here the CDR3 DNA reads TGCAGTGTCAAAGACAGGGGGCGAATAGAAGCTTTCTTT.